This T cell receptor beta chain was documented in a study of neoadjuvant nivolumab and ipilimumab in lung cancer. Notes on the study in general: TCR clonality did not significantly correlate with pathologic tumor regression. Only two of four nivolumab-treated tumors gained richness and clonality by surgery. Pretherapy blood TCR richness correlated positively with resected tumor richness.

Libraries were prepared by immunoSEQ multiplex PCR; TCRdb keeps only in-frame clonotypes and omits some of them. The sample lists about 38,000 clones, nearly 90% occurring once. Worth noting for this clone: Its matching antigen is unknown.

This sequence originates from an adult with non-small cell lung cancer. This material consisted of peripheral blood, taken before neoadjuvant nivolumab, alone or with ipilimumab.

This CDR3 reads CASSLAWTGTYEQYF. The DNA of the CDR3 is TGTGCCAGCAGTTTGGCCTGGACAGGAACCTACGAGCAGTACTTC. The V call is TRBV27, the J call TRBJ2-7; the match to TRBD1 covers 7 bases. The CDR3 sequence is 15 residues long. The V and J ends lost 3 bases and 2 bases, in that order; junction bases with no gene match: 7. The germline gives CDR1 MNHEY, CDR2 SMNVEV (reference sequence).